This TCR beta chain was retrieved from a study of blood T cell repertoires in COVID-19. Study-level background: T cells, B-cell-depleted T cells, or PBMCs supplied cDNA or gDNA.

V dropped 1 base and J dropped 7 bases, with 10 bases sitting between them. The germline gives CDR1 SNHLY, CDR2 FYNNEI. The CDR3 loop spans 14 amino acids. Per the original methods: Using reference gene primer amplification, nucleated cell counts were estimated. The table came from immunoSEQ multiplex PCR; TCRdb's copy has only in-frame clones and leaves some out. The V and J calls and clone size are taken from that table; D and trimming were inferred from the DNA. The table has fewer than 350,000 clones, about nine tenths seen once; the top ten hold about 12%. The chain joins TRBV2 to TRBJ1-4; D unclear. This sequence was found in a woman under 40 with COVID-19, enrolled during active disease. Material: peripheral blood. CDR3 DNA: TGTGCCAGCAGTGAAGGAGGTTCTGGTGAAAAACTGTTTTTT. This gives the protein CASSEGGSGEKLFF.